A single TCR beta chain is shown here with its context. The second PCR ran roughly 7 to 11 cycles with a sample-barcoded 5' primer and J-beta primers. Each cDNA molecule carried a tag from a template-switch adaptor that contained 12 random nucleotides. TCRdb re-called the 5' RACE reads with MiXCR, one entry per CDR3 protein. The sample lists hundreds of thousands of distinct CDR3 sequences, under 70% occurring once. The data derive from a study of blood T cells in healthy people across ages. The CDR3 has 15 amino acids. CDR1 and CDR2 from the germline V gene are SGHDT and YYEEEE. Trimming shortened V by 4 bases and J by 0 bases, and 10 bases separated the two germline ends. Extracted total RNA amounted to at least 5.5 micrograms for each sample.

The V call is TRBV5-6, the J call TRBJ1-4; a weak D match, TRBD1 (5 bases). Sample: blood. This receptor was obtained from a man aged 60-69 years in good health. DNA for the CDR3: TGTGCCAGCAGCCCAACAGGATCAACTAATGAAAAACTGTTTTTT. It specifies CASSPTGSTNEKLFF.